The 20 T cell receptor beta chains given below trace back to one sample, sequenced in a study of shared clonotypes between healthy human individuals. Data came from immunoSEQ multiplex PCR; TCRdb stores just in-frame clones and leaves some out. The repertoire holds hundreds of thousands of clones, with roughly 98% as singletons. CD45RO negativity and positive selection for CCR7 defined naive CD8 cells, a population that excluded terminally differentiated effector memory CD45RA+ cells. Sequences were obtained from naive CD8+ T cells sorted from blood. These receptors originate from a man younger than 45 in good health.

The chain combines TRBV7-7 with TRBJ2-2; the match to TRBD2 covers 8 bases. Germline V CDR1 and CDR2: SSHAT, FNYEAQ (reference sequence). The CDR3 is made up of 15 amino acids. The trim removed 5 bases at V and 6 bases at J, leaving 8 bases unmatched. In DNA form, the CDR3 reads TGTGCCAGCAGCCCCTACGGGAGGGAAGCCGGGGAGCTGTTTTTT. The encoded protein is CASSPYGREAGELFF. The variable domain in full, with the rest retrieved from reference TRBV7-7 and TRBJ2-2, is GAGVSQSPRYKVTKRGQDVTLRCDPISSHATLYWYQQALGQGPEFLTYFNYEAQPDKSGLPSDRFSAERPEGSISTLTIQRTEQRDSAMYRCASSPYGREAGELFFGEGSRLTVL.

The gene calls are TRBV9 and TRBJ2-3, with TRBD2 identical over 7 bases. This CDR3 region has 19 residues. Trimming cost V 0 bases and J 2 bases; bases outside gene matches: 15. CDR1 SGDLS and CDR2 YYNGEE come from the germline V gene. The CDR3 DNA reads TGTGCCAGCAGCGTAGATTCTTTACCTAGCGGTTCTGCCACAGATACGCAGTATTTT. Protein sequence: CASSVDSLPSGSATDTQYF.

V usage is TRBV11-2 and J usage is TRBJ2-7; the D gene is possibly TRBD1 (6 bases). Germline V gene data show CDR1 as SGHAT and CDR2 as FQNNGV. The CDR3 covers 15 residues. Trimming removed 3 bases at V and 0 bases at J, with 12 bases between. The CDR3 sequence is CASSLGALSSYEQYF. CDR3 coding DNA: TGTGCCAGCAGCTTGGGGGCCCTGAGCTCCTACGAGCAGTACTTC.

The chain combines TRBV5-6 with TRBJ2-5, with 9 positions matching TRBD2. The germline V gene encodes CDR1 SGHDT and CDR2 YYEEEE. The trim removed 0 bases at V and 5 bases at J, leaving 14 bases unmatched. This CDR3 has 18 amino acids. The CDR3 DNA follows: TGTGCCAGCAGCTTGGATAGGGATCAGGCTAGCGGGACGGAGACCCAGTACTTC. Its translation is CASSLDRDQASGTETQYF.

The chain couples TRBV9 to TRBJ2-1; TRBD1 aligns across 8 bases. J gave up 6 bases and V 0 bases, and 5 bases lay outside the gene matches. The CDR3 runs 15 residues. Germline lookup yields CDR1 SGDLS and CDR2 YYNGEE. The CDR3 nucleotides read TGTGCCAGCAGCGTAGATTCAGGGGGCGGCAATGAGCAGTTCTTC. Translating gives CASSVDSGGGNEQFF.

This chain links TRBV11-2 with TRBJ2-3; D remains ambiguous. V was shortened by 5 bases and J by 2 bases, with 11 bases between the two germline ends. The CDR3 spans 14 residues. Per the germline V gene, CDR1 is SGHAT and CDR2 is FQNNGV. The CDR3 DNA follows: TGTGCCAGCAGCCGCTTTTTAACCACAGATACGCAGTATTTT. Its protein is CASSRFLTTDTQYF.

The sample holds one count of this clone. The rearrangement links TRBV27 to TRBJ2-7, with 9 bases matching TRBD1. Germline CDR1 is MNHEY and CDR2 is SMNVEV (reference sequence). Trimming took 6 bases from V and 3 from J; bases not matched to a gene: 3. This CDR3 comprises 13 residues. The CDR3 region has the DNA TGTGCCAGCAGCTCGACAGGGGGCTACGAGCAGTACTTC. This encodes CASSSTGGYEQYF.

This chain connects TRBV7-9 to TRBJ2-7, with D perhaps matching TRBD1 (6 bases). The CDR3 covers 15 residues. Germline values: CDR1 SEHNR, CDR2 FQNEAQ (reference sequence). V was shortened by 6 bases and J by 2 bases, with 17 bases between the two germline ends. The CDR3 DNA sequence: TGTGCCAGCAGACCCACAACAGGGAGCCCCTACGAGCAGTACTTC. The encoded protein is CASRPTTGSPYEQYF.

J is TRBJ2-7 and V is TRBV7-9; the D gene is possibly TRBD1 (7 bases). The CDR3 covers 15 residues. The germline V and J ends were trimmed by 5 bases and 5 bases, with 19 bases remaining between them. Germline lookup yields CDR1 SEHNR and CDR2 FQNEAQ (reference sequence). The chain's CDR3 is CASSTRGERLNEQYF. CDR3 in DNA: TGTGCCAGCAGCACCAGGGGGGAGCGACTAAACGAGCAGTACTTC.

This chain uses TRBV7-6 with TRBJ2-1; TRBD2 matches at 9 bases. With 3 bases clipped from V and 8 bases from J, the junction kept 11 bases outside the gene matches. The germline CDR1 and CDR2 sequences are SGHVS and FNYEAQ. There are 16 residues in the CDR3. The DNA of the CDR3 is TGTGCCAGCAGCTTGGCTAGCGGGAAACGGGTCGATGAGCAGTTCTTC. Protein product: CASSLASGKRVDEQFF.

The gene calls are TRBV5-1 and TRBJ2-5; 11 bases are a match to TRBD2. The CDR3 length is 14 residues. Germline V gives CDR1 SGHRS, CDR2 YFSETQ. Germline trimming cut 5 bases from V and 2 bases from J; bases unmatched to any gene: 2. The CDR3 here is CASRLAGVQETQYF. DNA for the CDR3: TGCGCCAGCAGACTAGCGGGGGTACAAGAGACCCAGTACTTC. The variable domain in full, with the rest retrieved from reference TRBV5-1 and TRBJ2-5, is KAGVTQTPRYLIKTRGQQVTLSCSPISGHRSVSWYQQTPGQGLQFLFEYFSETQRNKGNFPGRFSGRQFSNSRSEMNVSTLELGDSALYLCASRLAGVQETQYFGPGTRLLVL.

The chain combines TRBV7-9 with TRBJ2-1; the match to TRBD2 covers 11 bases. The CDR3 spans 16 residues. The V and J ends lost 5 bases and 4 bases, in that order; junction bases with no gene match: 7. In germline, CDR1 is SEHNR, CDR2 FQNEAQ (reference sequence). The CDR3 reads CASSPTTSGGYNEQFF. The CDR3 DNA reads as TGTGCCAGCAGCCCTACAACTAGCGGGGGATACAATGAGCAGTTCTTC.

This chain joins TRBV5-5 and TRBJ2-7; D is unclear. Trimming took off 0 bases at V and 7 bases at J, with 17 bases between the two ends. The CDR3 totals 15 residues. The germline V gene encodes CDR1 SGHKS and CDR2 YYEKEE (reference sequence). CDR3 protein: CASSLATGPRREQYF. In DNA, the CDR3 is TGTGCCAGCAGCTTGGCCACGGGCCCCCGTCGGGAGCAGTACTTC.

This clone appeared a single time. DNA for the CDR3: TGTGCCTGGGCGGGGGAGCGGGAACTCGAGCAGTACTTC. It yields the protein CAWAGERELEQYF. The chain has TRBV30 and TRBJ2-7, with TRBD2 identical over 7 bases. V lost 5 bases, J lost 6 bases, and 10 bases stayed unmatched. In germline, CDR1 is GTSNPN, CDR2 SVGIG (reference sequence). This CDR3 spans 13 amino acids.

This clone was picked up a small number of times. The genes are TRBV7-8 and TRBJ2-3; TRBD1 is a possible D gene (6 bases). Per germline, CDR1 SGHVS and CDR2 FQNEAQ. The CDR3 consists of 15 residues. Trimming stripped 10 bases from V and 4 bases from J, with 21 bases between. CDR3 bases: TGTGCCACCCTACCGACAGGATTGAGTTCAGATACGCAGTATTTT. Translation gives CATLPTGLSSDTQYF.

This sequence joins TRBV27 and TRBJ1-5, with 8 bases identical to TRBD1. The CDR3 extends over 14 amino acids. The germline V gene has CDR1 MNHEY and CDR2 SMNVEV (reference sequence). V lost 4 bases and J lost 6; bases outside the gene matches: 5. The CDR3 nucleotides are TGTGCCAGCAGTTGGACAGGGACGGTTCAGCCCCAGCATTTT. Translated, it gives CASSWTGTVQPQHF.

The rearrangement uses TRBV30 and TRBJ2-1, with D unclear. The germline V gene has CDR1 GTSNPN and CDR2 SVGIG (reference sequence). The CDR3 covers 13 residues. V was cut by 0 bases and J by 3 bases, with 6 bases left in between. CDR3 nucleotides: TGTGCCTGGAGTGTATTTCGCTACAATGAGCAGTTCTTC. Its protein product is CAWSVFRYNEQFF.

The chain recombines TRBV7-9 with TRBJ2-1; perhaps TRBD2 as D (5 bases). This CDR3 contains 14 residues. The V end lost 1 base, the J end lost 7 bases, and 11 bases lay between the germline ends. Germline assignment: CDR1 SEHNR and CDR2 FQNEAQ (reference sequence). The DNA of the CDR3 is TGTGCCAGCAGCTTAGAAGGTAGCGCAAATGAGCAGTTCTTC. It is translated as CASSLEGSANEQFF.

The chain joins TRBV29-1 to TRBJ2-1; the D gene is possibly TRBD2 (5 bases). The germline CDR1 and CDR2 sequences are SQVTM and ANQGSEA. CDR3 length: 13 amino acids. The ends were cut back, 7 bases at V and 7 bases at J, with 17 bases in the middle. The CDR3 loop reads CSGESAQRNEQFF. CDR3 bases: TGCAGCGGGGAGTCGGCTCAAAGAAATGAGCAGTTCTTC.

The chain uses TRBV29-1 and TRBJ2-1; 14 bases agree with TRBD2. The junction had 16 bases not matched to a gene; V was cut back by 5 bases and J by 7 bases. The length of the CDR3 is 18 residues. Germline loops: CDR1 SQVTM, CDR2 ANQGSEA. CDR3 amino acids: CSVTGTDGLAGGENEQFF. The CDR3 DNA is TGCAGCGTTACCGGGACCGACGGACTAGCGGGAGGTGAGAATGAGCAGTTCTTC.